These T cell receptor beta chains were read from a single sample in a study of Graves' ophthalmopathy and Graves' hyperthyroidism. From the multiplex PCR reads, TCRdb called clonotypes with MiXCR, one entry per CDR3 protein. Of approximately 700,000 distinct CDR3 sequences detected, roughly 40% appear once; the ten largest clones hold about 40%. Specimen: peripheral blood. The receptors were gathered from an adult man with Graves' ophthalmopathy. Both conserved end residues are part of each CDR3. A D gene is named only where the DNA matches it firmly. A row's size may be missing; if present it is once, few, many or a size class.

len: 15
d_gene: TRBD1
v_gene: TRBV7-2
abundance: NA
j_gene: TRBJ1-1
CDR3nt: TGTGCCAGCAGTAGCGACAGGGGGCCTCCCACTGAAGCTTTCTTT
CDR3aa: CASSSDRGPPTEAFF

len: 14
d_gene: TRBD1
v_gene: TRBV9
abundance: many
j_gene: TRBJ2-5
CDR3nt: TGTGCCAGCAGCGTGGGACAGGGTCGAGAGACCCAGTACTTC
CDR3aa: CASSVGQGRETQYF

len: 12
d_gene: TRBD1
v_gene: TRBV29-1
abundance: many
j_gene: TRBJ1-2
CDR3nt: TGCAGCGTTGGGACAGGGGACTATGGCTACACCTTC
CDR3aa: CSVGTGDYGYTF

len: 15
d_gene: NA
v_gene: TRBV24-1
abundance: many
j_gene: TRBJ2-6
CDR3nt: TGTGCCACCAGTGACCCGGGGGCGGGGGCCAACGTCCTGACTTTC
CDR3aa: CATSDPGAGANVLTF

len: 12
d_gene: NA
v_gene: TRBV7-2
abundance: NA
j_gene: TRBJ2-2
CDR3nt: TGTGCCAGCAGCCAAGATAACGGGGAGCTGTTTTTT
CDR3aa: CASSQDNGELFF

len: 15
d_gene: TRBD2
v_gene: TRBV9
abundance: many
j_gene: TRBJ2-5
CDR3nt: TGTGCCAGCAGCGTTCTAGCGGGGGGTGGAGAGACCCAGTACTTC
CDR3aa: CASSVLAGGGETQYF

len: 13
d_gene: TRBD1
v_gene: TRBV9
abundance: NA
j_gene: TRBJ2-3
CDR3nt: TGTGCCAGCAGCCTACAGGGACAGGCTACGCAGTATTTT
CDR3aa: CASSLQGQATQYF

len: 14
d_gene: NA
v_gene: TRBV25-1
abundance: NA
j_gene: TRBJ2-1
CDR3nt: TGTGCCAGCAGTGGGGGAGGAGGGTTTGATGAGCAGTTCTTC
CDR3aa: CASSGGGGFDEQFF

len: 13
d_gene: TRBD1
v_gene: TRBV12-3/TRBV12-4
abundance: many
j_gene: TRBJ1-1
CDR3nt: TGTGCCAGCCGACAGGGAGGTCATCCTGAAGCTTTCTTT
CDR3aa: CASRQGGHPEAFF

len: 14
d_gene: TRBD1
v_gene: TRBV15
abundance: NA
j_gene: TRBJ1-1
CDR3nt: TGTGCCACCAGCAGCGCAACAGGGGACACTGAAGCTTTCTTT
CDR3aa: CATSSATGDTEAFF

len: 13
d_gene: NA
v_gene: TRBV30
abundance: NA
j_gene: TRBJ1-5
CDR3nt: TGTGCCTGGAGTGGCGGGACCGATCAGCCCCAGCATTTT
CDR3aa: CAWSGGTDQPQHF

len: 15
d_gene: NA
v_gene: TRBV14
abundance: few
j_gene: TRBJ1-6
CDR3nt: TGTGCCAGCAGCCAAGAAGGCAGGGGTGATTCACCCCTCCACTTT
CDR3aa: CASSQEGRGDSPLHF

len: 14
d_gene: NA
v_gene: TRBV6-5
abundance: many
j_gene: TRBJ1-6
CDR3nt: TGTGCCAGCAGTTACTCGGCCAGTAATTCACCCCTCCACTTT
CDR3aa: CASSYSASNSPLHF

len: 14
d_gene: TRBD1
v_gene: TRBV10-3
abundance: NA
j_gene: TRBJ2-5
CDR3nt: TGTGCTAGCCCCGGGCAGGGGGCGGAAGAGACCCAGTACTTC
CDR3aa: CASPGQGAEETQYF

len: 18
d_gene: NA
v_gene: TRBV2
abundance: many
j_gene: TRBJ1-6
CDR3nt: TGTGCCAGCACCCTAAACGAGTTGGGGAGAATTTATAATTCACCCCTCCACTTT
CDR3aa: CASTLNELGRIYNSPLHF

len: 13
d_gene: NA
v_gene: TRBV9
abundance: NA
j_gene: TRBJ1-1
CDR3nt: TGTGCCAGCAGCCAAGACCGGAGCACTGAAGCTTTCTTT
CDR3aa: CASSQDRSTEAFF

len: 12
d_gene: TRBD1
v_gene: TRBV29-1
abundance: NA
j_gene: TRBJ1-2
CDR3nt: TGCAGCGTTGTGAGGGGGCTAGGTGGCTACACCTTC
CDR3aa: CSVVRGLGGYTF

len: 12
d_gene: NA
v_gene: TRBV27
abundance: many
j_gene: TRBJ1-6
CDR3nt: TGTGCCAGCAGTTTATCTCGTTCACCCCTCCACTTT
CDR3aa: CASSLSRSPLHF

len: 15
d_gene: TRBD1
v_gene: TRBV5-1
abundance: NA
j_gene: TRBJ1-4
CDR3nt: TGCGCCAGCAGCATCAACAGGGGACGGACCGAAAAACTGTTTTTT
CDR3aa: CASSINRGRTEKLFF

len: 13
d_gene: NA
v_gene: TRBV2
abundance: NA
j_gene: TRBJ2-1
CDR3nt: TGTGCCAGCACCCGGGGGTTGAGGAATGAGCAGTTCTTC
CDR3aa: CASTRGLRNEQFF

len: 16
d_gene: NA
v_gene: TRBV24-1
abundance: NA
j_gene: TRBJ2-2
CDR3nt: TGTGCCACCAGTGATGCCGGGGAAACCTACACCGGGGAGCTGTTTTTT
CDR3aa: CATSDAGETYTGELFF

len: 13
d_gene: NA
v_gene: TRBV29-1
abundance: many
j_gene: TRBJ1-2
CDR3nt: TGCAGCGTTGAATTTCGGACATTCTATGGCTACACCTTC
CDR3aa: CSVEFRTFYGYTF